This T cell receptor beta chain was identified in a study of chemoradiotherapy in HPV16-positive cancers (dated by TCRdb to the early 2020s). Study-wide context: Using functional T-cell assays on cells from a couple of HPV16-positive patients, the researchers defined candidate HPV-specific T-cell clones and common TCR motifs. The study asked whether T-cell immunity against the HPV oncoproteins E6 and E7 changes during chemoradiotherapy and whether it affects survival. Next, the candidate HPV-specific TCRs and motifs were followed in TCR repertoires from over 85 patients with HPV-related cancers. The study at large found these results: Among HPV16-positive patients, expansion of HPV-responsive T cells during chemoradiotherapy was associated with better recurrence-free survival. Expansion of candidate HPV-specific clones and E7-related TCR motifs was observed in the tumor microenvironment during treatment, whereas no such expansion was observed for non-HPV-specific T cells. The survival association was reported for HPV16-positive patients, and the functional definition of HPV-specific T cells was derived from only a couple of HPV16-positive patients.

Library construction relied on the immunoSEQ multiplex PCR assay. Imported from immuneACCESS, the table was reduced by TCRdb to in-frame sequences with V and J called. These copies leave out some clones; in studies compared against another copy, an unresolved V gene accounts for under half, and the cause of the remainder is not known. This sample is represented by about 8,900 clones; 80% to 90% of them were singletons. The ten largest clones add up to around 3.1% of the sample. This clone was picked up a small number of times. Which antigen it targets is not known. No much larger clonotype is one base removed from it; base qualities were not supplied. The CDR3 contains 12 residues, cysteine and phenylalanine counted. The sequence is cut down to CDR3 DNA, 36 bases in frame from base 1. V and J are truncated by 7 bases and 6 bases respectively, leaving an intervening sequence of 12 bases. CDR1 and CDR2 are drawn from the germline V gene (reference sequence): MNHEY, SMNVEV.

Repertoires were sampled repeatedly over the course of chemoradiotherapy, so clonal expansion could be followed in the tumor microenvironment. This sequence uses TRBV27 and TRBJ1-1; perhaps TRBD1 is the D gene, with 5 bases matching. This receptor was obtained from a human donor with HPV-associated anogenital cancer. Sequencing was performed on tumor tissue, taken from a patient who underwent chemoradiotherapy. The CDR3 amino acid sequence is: CASMRGSAEAFF. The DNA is TGTGCCAGCATGAGGGGCAGCGCTGAAGCTTTCTTT.